This entry describes one TCR beta chain. The target antigen is unknown. The sample originates from a study of shared clonotypes between healthy human individuals. About 30,000 T cell genomes (about 0.2 ug DNA) went into each sorted-subset replicate. TCRdb's copy holds only in-frame clones and misses some; the assay was immunoSEQ multiplex PCR. Of 550,000 to 600,000 clones listed, roughly 98% are singletons. Germline V gene sequence: CDR1 SQVTM, CDR2 ANQGSEA. The CDR3 has 11 amino acids. V was pared by 4 bases and J by 4 bases, with 7 bases between. General study points: Naive subsets, compared against memory subsets, generally had larger estimated richness values.

Positively selected for CCR7, the CD45RO-negative cells used as naive CD8 cells excluded terminally differentiated effector memory CD45RA+ cells. The V gene is TRBV29-1, the J gene TRBJ1-2; D remains ambiguous. The receptor's source is a man aged 25 to 45 in good health. Source material: naive CD8+ T cells sorted from blood. CDR3 sequence (DNA): TGCAGCGTTGGGCCCCTCTATGGCTACACCTTC. Its protein is CSVGPLYGYTF.